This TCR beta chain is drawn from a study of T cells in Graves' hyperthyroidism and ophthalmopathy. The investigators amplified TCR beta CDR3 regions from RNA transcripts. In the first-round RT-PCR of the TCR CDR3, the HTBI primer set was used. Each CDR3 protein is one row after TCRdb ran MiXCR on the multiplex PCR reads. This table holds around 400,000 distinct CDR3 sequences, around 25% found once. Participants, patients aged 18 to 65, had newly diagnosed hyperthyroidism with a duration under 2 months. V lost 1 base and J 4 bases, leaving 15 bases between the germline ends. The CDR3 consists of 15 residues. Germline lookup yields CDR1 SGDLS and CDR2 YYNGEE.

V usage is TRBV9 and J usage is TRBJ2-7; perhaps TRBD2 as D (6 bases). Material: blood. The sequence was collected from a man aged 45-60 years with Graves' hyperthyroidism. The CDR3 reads CASSVRAGSIYEQYF. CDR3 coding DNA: TGTGCCAGCAGCGTAAGGGCGGGATCGATTTACGAGCAGTACTTC.